The T cell receptor beta chain described here comes from a study of cytomegalovirus exposure and HLA in healthy donors. Study-wide results and caveats: Later work associated roughly 17,000 TCR beta sequences with HLA alleles at 0.05 false discovery rate.

Of note for this clone: The antigen is undetermined.

This CDR3 contains 14 residues. Germline assignment: CDR1 LNHDA and CDR2 SQIVND (reference sequence). The trim removed 2 bases at V and 6 bases at J, leaving 3 bases unmatched. PCR employed 60 Vbeta and 13 Jbeta primers. In the original analysis: About 11 million of some 80 million unique TCR beta chains were shared, per a later count. Sequenced by immunoSEQ multiplex PCR; TCRdb stores in-frame clones only, minus some. For V, J and clone size, that table is used; D and trimming come from the DNA. The data contain some 220,000 clones, 70% to 80% of them singletons. Sequencing was done on a sample of PBMCs. The chain employs TRBV19 and TRBJ2-4; TRBD1 matches at 8 bases. The clonotype was recovered from a woman in her sixties in good health and CMV-seropositive. CDR3 in amino acids: CASSISGGGNIQYF. The CDR3 bases are TGTGCCAGTAGTATATCAGGGGGCGGAAACATTCAGTACTTC.